This T cell receptor beta chain was recovered during a study of cytomegalovirus exposure and HLA in healthy donors. Looked up from germline, CDR1 is SGDLS and CDR2 is YYNGEE. The CDR3 covers 21 residues. J was trimmed by 5 bases and V by 0 bases; bases with no gene match: 19. The PCR contained 60 Vbeta and 13 Jbeta primers. Sequencing was performed with immunoSEQ multiplex PCR; in TCRdb, only in-frame clones are kept and a portion is missing. Found here are approximately 280,000 clones, around 90% of them singletons; the top ten hold about 2.3%. Specimen: PBMCs. This chain connects TRBV9 to TRBJ2-2, with TRBD1 identical over 10 bases. This receptor was obtained from a woman between 18 and 29 years old in good health and CMV-seronegative. The CDR3 DNA reads as TGTGCCAGCAGCGTAGAAGTCTCGGGGTGGGGGACAGGGGAATGGACCGGGGAGCTGTTTTTT. Protein sequence: CASSVEVSGWGTGEWTGELFF.